This TCR beta chain derives from a study of blood T cells in healthy people across ages. The germline CDR1 and CDR2 sequences are SGHTA and FQGTGA. The ends lost 4 bases at V and 6 bases at J; junction bases unmatched: 10. The CDR3 covers 16 residues. Primed by a sample-barcoded 5' primer and a J-beta primer mix, a second PCR proceeded for about 6 to 12 cycles. MiXCR was run by TCRdb on the 5' RACE reads, yielding one entry per CDR3 protein. The sample includes hundreds of thousands of distinct CDR3 sequences, 40% to 45% seen only once; the top ten take 25% to 35%. This clonotype has a handful of counts.

The sequencing input was blood. The V and J genes are TRBV7-3 and TRBJ2-3; 10 positions agree with TRBD2. This TCR was sampled from a man older than 75 in good health. CDR3: CASSSSTTLAGDTQYF. DNA of the CDR3: TGTGCCAGCAGCTCCTCCACTACACTAGCGGGGGATACGCAGTATTTT.